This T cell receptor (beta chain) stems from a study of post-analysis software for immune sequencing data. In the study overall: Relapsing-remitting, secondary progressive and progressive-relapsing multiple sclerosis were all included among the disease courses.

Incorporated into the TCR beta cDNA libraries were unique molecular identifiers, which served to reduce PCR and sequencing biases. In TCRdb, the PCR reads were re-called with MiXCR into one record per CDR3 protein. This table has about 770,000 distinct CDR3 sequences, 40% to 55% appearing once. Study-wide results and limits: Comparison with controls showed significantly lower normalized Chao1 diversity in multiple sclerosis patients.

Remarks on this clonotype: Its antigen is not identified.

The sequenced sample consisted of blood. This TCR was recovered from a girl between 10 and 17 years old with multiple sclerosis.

CDR3 protein: CASSRGPAVTEAFF. CDR3 DNA sequence: TGTGCCAGCAGTCGTGGGCCGGCAGTCACTGAAGCTTTCTTT. This chain uses TRBV12-3 or TRBV12-4 with TRBJ1-1; D is unclear. V lost 5 bases and J 4 bases, leaving 14 bases between the germline ends. The CDR3 loop spans 14 amino acids.